The 18 T cell receptor beta chains given below trace back to one sample, sequenced in a study of CD8+CD57+ T cells in acquired aplastic anemia. Profiling of TCR beta VDJ combinations and CDR3 sequences used genomic DNA as template. TCRdb re-called the reads through MiXCR, storing one row per CDR3 protein. The sample records 150,000 to 200,000 distinct CDR3 sequences, roughly half being singletons. The sequenced material came from sorted CD4+, CD8+, or CD8+CD57+ T cells (not recorded which) from PBMCs. The receptors here all came from a human donor in good health.

Only a few counts were recorded for this clonotype. The chain is built from TRBV9 and TRBJ1-2; D gene uncertain. Between the trimmed V and J ends, which lost 4 bases and 8 bases, there was a span of 9 bases. Germline V lookup: CDR1 SGDLS, CDR2 YYNGEE. The CDR3 spans 11 residues. The CDR3 loop reads CASSSPDGYTF. CDR3 nucleotides: TGTGCCAGCAGCTCCCCTGACGGCTACACCTTC.

The J gene is TRBJ2-6, the V gene TRBV4-3; D ambiguous. V was pared by 1 base and J by 1 base, with 5 bases between. This CDR3 has 15 residues. Germline values: CDR1 LGHNA, CDR2 YSLEER. The CDR3: CASSQGVSGANVLTF. The CDR3 region has the DNA TGCGCCAGCAGCCAAGGAGTGTCTGGGGCCAACGTCCTGACTTTC.

V and J are TRBV10-1 and TRBJ2-6, with 7 bases matching TRBD1. The CDR3 spans 17 residues. Per germline, CDR1 WNHNN and CDR2 SYGVQD (reference sequence). The J segment lost 0 bases and the V segment lost 4 bases, leaving 6 bases of the junction unmatched. The CDR3 DNA reads TGCGCCAGCAGTGTGCAAGGACAGGTCTCTGGGGCCAACGTCCTGACTTTC. Encoded protein: CASSVQGQVSGANVLTF.

The chain carries TRBV7-9 and TRBJ2-2, with D unclear. V was trimmed by 5 bases and J by 13 bases, leaving 8 bases between them. The CDR3 totals 10 residues. Germline V gene lookup returns CDR1 SEHNR and CDR2 FQNEAQ (reference sequence). The CDR3 coding sequence is TGTGCCAGCAGCCCGTGGGGGCTGTTTTTT. Amino acids: CASSPWGLFF. Together with reference TRBV7-9 and TRBJ2-2, the CDR3 gives the full variable domain: DTGVSQNPRHKITKRGQNVTFRCDPISEHNRLYWYRQTLGQGPEFLTYFQNEAQLEKSRLLSDRFSAERPKGSFSTLEIQRTEQGDSAMYLCASSPWGLFFGEGSRLTVL.

This chain joins TRBV6-2 or TRBV6-3 and TRBJ2-1; D unresolved. Germline V CDR1 and CDR2: MNHEY, SVGEGT. V shed 7 bases and J shed 3 bases, with 16 bases lying between them. There are 15 residues in the CDR3. The CDR3 loop reads CASINGDSLYNEQFF. The DNA of the CDR3 is TGTGCCAGCATTAACGGAGACTCCCTCTACAATGAGCAGTTCTTC.

The table lists this clonotype with many counts. V is TRBV27 and J is TRBJ2-7, with D unclear. Germline V gene sequence: CDR1 MNHEY, CDR2 SMNVEV (reference sequence). This CDR3 has 14 residues. V was clipped by 6 bases and J by 5 bases, with 17 bases between them. Written as DNA, the CDR3 is TGTGCCAGCAGACGATCGGGCCGCCCCAACGAGCAGTACTTC. Translating gives CASRRSGRPNEQYF.

About this clonotype itself: The junction does not match germline at one end; this may be a read error. The genes are TRBV11-1 and TRBJ2-3; D may be TRBD2 (6 bases). The CDR3 spans 15 residues. Per germline, CDR1 SGHAT and CDR2 FQDESV (reference sequence). The CDR3 DNA reads TGCGCCAGCAGCGAGGGGAGGCCCACCACAGATACGCAGTATTTT. Encoded protein: CASSEGRPTTDTQYF.

The rearrangement links TRBV27 to TRBJ1-2, with 8 positions matching TRBD1. Germline CDR1 is MNHEY and CDR2 is SMNVEV (reference sequence). The CDR3 is made up of 13 amino acids. The ends lost 5 bases at V and 7 bases at J; junction bases unmatched: 6. In nucleotides, the CDR3 is TGTGCCAGCAGTACTCAGGGGGCGGGTGGCTACACCTTC. Amino acids: CASSTQGAGGYTF.

The chain uses TRBV9 and TRBJ2-3; D is tentatively TRBD1 or TRBD2 (5 bases each). Trimming shortened V by 3 bases and J by 0 bases, and 11 bases separated the two germline ends. The CDR3 has 15 amino acids. CDR1 is SGDLS and CDR2 is YYNGEE in the germline V gene. CDR3 region: CASSARDVSTDTQYF. The CDR3, as DNA: TGTGCCAGCAGCGCCAGGGACGTTAGCACAGATACGCAGTATTTT.

The rearrangement uses TRBV19 and TRBJ1-5, with D uncertain. CDR1 is LNHDA, CDR2 SQIVND, per germline (reference sequence). The CDR3 contains 15 residues. The V gene lost 4 bases and the J gene lost 1 base, with 11 bases spanning the gap. CDR3 amino acids: CASSSSGESNQPQHF. In nucleotides, the CDR3 is TGTGCCAGTAGTAGTTCAGGAGAAAGCAATCAGCCCCAGCATTTT.

The chain uses TRBV18 and TRBJ2-7; 7 bases align to TRBD1. Germline lookup yields CDR1 KGHSH and CDR2 LQKENI. CDR3 length: 15 residues. Losses at the gene ends were 2 bases for V and 2 bases for J; bases not matched to a gene: 6. CDR3 in DNA: TGTGCCAGCTCACCATCTCGGGACAGTCCCTACGAGCAGTACTTC. Encoded protein: CASSPSRDSPYEQYF.

As concerns this clonotype: The CDR3 carries no conserved terminal phenylalanine or tryptophan, so it likely arises from a read error. The J gene is TRBJ1-5, the V gene TRBV20-1; D is ambiguous. Between the trimmed V and J ends, which lost 3 bases and 4 bases, there was a span of 13 bases. The CDR3 runs to 14 residues. Germline assignment: CDR1 DFQATT and CDR2 SNEGSKA (reference sequence). CDR3 in amino acids: CSARVGPENQPQHL. The DNA of the CDR3 is TGCAGTGCTAGGGTAGGGCCTGAGAATCAGCCCCAGCATCTT.

V usage is TRBV7-9 and J usage is TRBJ1-4; D is perhaps TRBD1 (5 bases). CDR1 SEHNR and CDR2 FQNEAQ come from the germline V gene (reference sequence). Trimming stripped 8 bases from V and 7 bases from J, with 14 bases between. This CDR3 comprises 13 residues. CDR3 DNA sequence: TGTGCCAGCGGCACCCCGGGGGTTGAAAAACTGTTTTTT. Translating it yields CASGTPGVEKLFF.

The chain joins TRBV29-1 to TRBJ2-3; no definite D call. Germline V gives CDR1 SQVTM, CDR2 ANQGSEA. The CDR3 is 10 amino acids. The V end was cut by 8 bases, the J end by 2 bases, with 5 bases between. The CDR3 DNA reads as TGCAGCTCAAACACAGATACGCAGTATTTT. This translates into CSSNTDTQYF.

This rearrangement joins TRBV7-8 to TRBJ1-2; D is undetermined. Germline lookup yields CDR1 SGHVS and CDR2 FQNEAQ. V lost 2 bases to trimming and J lost 6 bases, with 19 bases between them. The CDR3 totals 16 residues. The DNA of the CDR3 is TGTGCCAGCAGCTTATCTGCAGCCGTAAGAGCACATGGCTACACCTTC. Its translation: CASSLSAAVRAHGYTF.

This chain connects TRBV2 to TRBJ1-2; the D is unclear. Germline assignment: CDR1 SNHLY and CDR2 FYNNEI. The V gene lost 6 bases and the J gene lost 8 bases, with 19 bases spanning the gap. The CDR3 has 14 residues. The CDR3 nucleotides are TGTGCCAGCAGCCCCCCAGGCCAGTCGGGAGGCTACACCTTC. Translating gives CASSPPGQSGGYTF.

This clonotype was seen a few times. A much bigger clone sits one base away, suggesting this may be a read error. This sequence joins TRBV7-9 and TRBJ2-2; D is undetermined. V dropped 5 bases and J dropped 6 bases, with 7 bases sitting between them. Germline loops: CDR1 SEHNR, CDR2 FQNEAQ (reference sequence). CDR3 length equals 12 residues. CDR3 sequence reads: CASSLLPGELFF. CDR3 in DNA: TGTGCCAGCAGCCTTCTACCCGGGGAGCTGTTTTTT.

This clonotype has ten or more counts. Germline is not matched at one junction end, which may reflect a read error. This chain uses TRBV5-1 with TRBJ2-7, with 7 nucleotides matching TRBD1. Germline-derived CDR1 and CDR2 are SGHRS and YFSETQ. The CDR3 length is 14 residues. The CDR3 here is CASRPGTATYVQYF. DNA of the CDR3: TGCGCCAGCAGACCCGGGACAGCTACCTACGTGCAGTACTTC.